The 8 T cell receptor beta chains below come from one sample, sequenced in a study of cytomegalovirus exposure and HLA in healthy donors. The data were produced by immunoSEQ multiplex PCR, yet TCRdb's version contains in-frame clones alone and is incomplete. The sample has about 330,000 clones, 86% seen once. The sample consisted of PBMCs. Receptors were obtained from a woman aged 18-29 years in good health and CMV-seronegative.

The chain uses TRBV25-1 and TRBJ2-7, with D unclear. The length of the CDR3 is 12 residues. Germline values: CDR1 MGHDK, CDR2 SYGVNS. Trimming stripped 3 bases from V and 4 bases from J, with 7 bases between. This chain's CDR3 is CASSEGVYEQYF. The CDR3 coding sequence is TGTGCCAGCAGTGAGGGCGTATACGAGCAGTACTTC.

In this sample, this clone turned up once. The chain is built from TRBV29-1 and TRBJ2-3; 9 nucleotides align to TRBD2. Germline V gives CDR1 SQVTM, CDR2 ANQGSEA. The CDR3 sequence is 15 residues long. V trimming: 4 bases; J trimming: 1 base; junction bases outside the gene matches: 6. The CDR3 DNA follows: TGCAGCGTTGTGGCTAGCGGGATGGGCACAGATACGCAGTATTTT. This codes for CSVVASGMGTDTQYF.

V is TRBV13 and J is TRBJ1-2; 8 nucleotides match TRBD1. The CDR3 consists of 16 residues. The germline CDR1 and CDR2 sequences are PRHDT and FYEKMQ (reference sequence). Losses at the gene ends were 5 bases for V and 1 base for J; bases not matched to a gene: 9. The CDR3 region has the DNA TGTGCCAGCAGCACCGGACAGGGCTCTTTTAACTATGGCTACACCTTC. Residues: CASSTGQGSFNYGYTF.

This clone was counted a few times. The chain uses TRBV5-1 and TRBJ2-7, with D perhaps TRBD2 (5 bases). The V gene lost 4 bases and the J gene lost 6 bases, with 17 bases spanning the gap. Germline V gene sequence: CDR1 SGHRS, CDR2 YFSETQ. The CDR3 spans 14 residues. The CDR3 nucleotides read TGCGCCAGCAGCCTGGCCCAAGGGAGAGGCGAGCAGTACTTC. It specifies CASSLAQGRGEQYF.

The chain is built from TRBV27 and TRBJ2-2; 7 bases fit TRBD1. Looked up from germline, CDR1 is MNHEY and CDR2 is SMNVEV (reference sequence). J gave up 3 bases and V 7 bases, and 5 bases lay outside the gene matches. This CDR3 is 14 amino acids long. The CDR3 loop reads CASTLDRDTGELFF. The CDR3 nucleotides are TGTGCCAGCACCCTAGACAGGGACACCGGGGAGCTGTTTTTT.

The J gene is TRBJ2-7, the V gene TRBV5-6; unclear D gene. The CDR3 is made up of 13 amino acids. Germline assignment: CDR1 SGHDT and CDR2 YYEEEE. V was clipped by 0 bases and J by 4 bases, with 8 bases between them. The DNA for the CDR3 is TGTGCCAGCAGCTTGGTCGGTCGATACGAGCAGTACTTC. It specifies CASSLVGRYEQYF.

In this sample, this clone turned up once. The chain has TRBV7-2 and TRBJ2-1; tentatively, D is TRBD2 (6 bases). The CDR3 is 16 residues long. Germline CDR1 is SGHTA and CDR2 is FQGNSA. V was cut by 1 base and J by 1 base, with 11 bases left in between. The CDR3 DNA follows: TGTGCCAGCAGCTTAGTCGGGAGTCAGTCCTACAATGAGCAGTTCTTC. This translates into CASSLVGSQSYNEQFF.

V gene TRBV7-3 combines with J gene TRBJ2-1, with 14 positions matching TRBD2. Germline V CDR1 and CDR2: SGHTA, FQGTGA. The CDR3 contains 15 residues. V was clipped by 5 bases and J by 9 bases; unmatched bases: 6. The CDR3 DNA reads as TGTGCCAGCAGCGCGGGACTAGCGGGAGTGGTTGAGCAGTTCTTC. Translation gives CASSAGLAGVVEQFF.